This TCR beta chain was identified in a study of T cell changes during pregnancy in multiple sclerosis. Measured with immunoSEQ multiplex PCR; TCRdb has only the in-frame clones, and not every one. This table holds about 68,000 clones, over 75% found once. The table lists this clone with a count of one. This CDR3 region has 14 residues. Germline trimming cut 3 bases from V and 2 bases from J; bases unmatched to any gene: 0. CDR1 is LNHDA and CDR2 is SQIVND in the germline V gene (reference sequence). The V gene is TRBV19, the J gene TRBJ1-5; TRBD1 matches at 8 bases. This sequence was found in a female donor with multiple sclerosis, enrolled in a pregnancy study. The sample here was peripheral blood, taken in the third trimester of pregnancy. The DNA of the CDR3 is TGTGCCAGTAGTATGGACAGGGGCAATCAGCCCCAGCATTTT. Protein sequence: CASSMDRGNQPQHF.